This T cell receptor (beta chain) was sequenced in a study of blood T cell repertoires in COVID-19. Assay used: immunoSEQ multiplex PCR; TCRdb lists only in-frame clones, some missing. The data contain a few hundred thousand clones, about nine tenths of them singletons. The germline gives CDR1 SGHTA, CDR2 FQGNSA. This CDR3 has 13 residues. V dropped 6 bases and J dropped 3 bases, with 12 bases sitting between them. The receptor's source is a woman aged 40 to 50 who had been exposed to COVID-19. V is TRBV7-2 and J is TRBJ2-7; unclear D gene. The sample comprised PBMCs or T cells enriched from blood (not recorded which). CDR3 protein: CASRTQINYEQYF. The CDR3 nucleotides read TGTGCCAGCAGGACACAGATCAACTACGAGCAGTACTTC.